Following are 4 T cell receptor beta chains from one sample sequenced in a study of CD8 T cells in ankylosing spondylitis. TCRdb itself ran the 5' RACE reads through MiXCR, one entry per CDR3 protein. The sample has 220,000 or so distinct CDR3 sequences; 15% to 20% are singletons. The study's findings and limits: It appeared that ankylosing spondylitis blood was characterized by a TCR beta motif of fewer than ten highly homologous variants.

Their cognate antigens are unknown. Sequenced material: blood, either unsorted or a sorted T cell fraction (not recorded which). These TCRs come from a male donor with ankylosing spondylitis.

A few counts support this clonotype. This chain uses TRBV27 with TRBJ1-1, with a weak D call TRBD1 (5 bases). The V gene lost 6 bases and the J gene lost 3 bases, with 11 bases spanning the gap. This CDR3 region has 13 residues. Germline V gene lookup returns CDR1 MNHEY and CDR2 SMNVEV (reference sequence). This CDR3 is CASRDLGDTEAFF. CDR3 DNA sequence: TGTGCCAGCAGGGACCTGGGGGACACTGAAGCTTTCTTT.

CDR3 DNA sequence: TGCGCCAGCAGCCAAGCTCTAGCGGTAAATGAGCAGTTCTTC. It codes for CASSQALAVNEQFF. The chain couples TRBV4-3 to TRBJ2-1; 7 bases line up with TRBD2. The junction had 4 bases not matched to a gene; V was cut back by 1 base and J by 7 bases. Germline V lookup: CDR1 LGHNA, CDR2 YSLEER. The CDR3 extends over 14 amino acids.

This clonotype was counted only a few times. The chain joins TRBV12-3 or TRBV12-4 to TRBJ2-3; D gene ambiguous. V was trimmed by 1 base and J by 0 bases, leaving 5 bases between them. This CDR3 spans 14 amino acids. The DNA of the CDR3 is TGTGCCAGCAGTTTAGAAGTTAGCACAGATACGCAGTATTTT. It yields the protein CASSLEVSTDTQYF.

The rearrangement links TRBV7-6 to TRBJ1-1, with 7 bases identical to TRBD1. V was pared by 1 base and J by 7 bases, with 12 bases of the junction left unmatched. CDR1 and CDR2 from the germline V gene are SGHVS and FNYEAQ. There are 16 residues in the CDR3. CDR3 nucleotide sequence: TGTGCCAGCAGCTTAGGGGGGGCGACAGGGCCCCTTGAAGCTTTCTTT. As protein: CASSLGGATGPLEAFF.